These T cell receptor beta chains were read from a single sample in a study of blood T cell repertoires in COVID-19. Using immunoSEQ multiplex PCR, the repertoire was profiled, and TCRdb retains in-frame clones only, with some absent. Of approximately 220,000 clones detected, more than 75% appear once; the ten largest clones hold roughly 2.6%. The specimen was peripheral blood. The receptors originated from a man aged 50 to 60 who had recovered from COVID-19. Both conserved end residues are part of each CDR3. The D gene is left open where the match is weak. For some rows the clone size is stated as once, few or many, or as a class when expanded; others skip it.

v_call	j_call	d_call	clone_size	cdr3_nt	cdr3_aa
TRBV7-9	TRBJ1-1	TRBD1	NA	TGTGCCAGCAGTCATCGGGACAGGGCAACTGAAGCTTTCTTT	CASSHRDRATEAFF
TRBV18	TRBJ2-2	TRBD2	NA	TGTGCCAGCTCACCTTACCCGGGACTAGCTGCGAACACCGGGGAGCTGTTTTTT	CASSPYPGLAANTGELFF
TRBV28	TRBJ2-2	NA	NA	TGTGCCAGCATCACTGGGTCGGGGTACGGGGAGCTGTTTTTT	CASITGSGYGELFF
TRBV5-4	TRBJ1-3	NA	NA	TGTGCCAGCAGCTTGTTTCAGGGTAGCGGAAACACCATATATTTT	CASSLFQGSGNTIYF
TRBV7-8	TRBJ1-1	TRBD1	NA	TGTGCCAGCAGACCGACAGGGTATGGCACTGAAGCTTTCTTT	CASRPTGYGTEAFF
TRBV18	TRBJ1-5	TRBD1	NA	TGTGCCAGCTCACCCCCAGGACAGGGGCGACAGCCCCAGCATTTT	CASSPPGQGRQPQHF
TRBV7-9	TRBJ2-3	TRBD2	NA	TGTGCCAGCAGCCCCCGACTAGCGGGGCCGATGGGTGTGGATACGCAGTATTTT	CASSPRLAGPMGVDTQYF
TRBV6-6	TRBJ2-3	NA	NA	TGTGCCAGCAGTTACTCGGATCGGGGTCCCACAGATACGCAGTATTTT	CASSYSDRGPTDTQYF
TRBV6-5	TRBJ1-1	NA	once	TGTGCCAGCTCCAGCGGGACGAACACTGAAGCTTTCTTT	CASSSGTNTEAFF
TRBV30	TRBJ2-1	NA	NA	TGTGCCTGGAGCGGGGTTAGCTCCTACAATGAGCAGTTCTTC	CAWSGVSSYNEQFF
TRBV5-4	TRBJ1-2	NA	NA	TGTGCCAGCAGCTTCCAGGTGGTACTTAACTATGGCTACACCTTC	CASSFQVVLNYGYTF
TRBV14	TRBJ1-2	TRBD1	NA	TGTGCCAGCAGCCAAGATTGGGGGACAGGGAACTATGGCTACACCTTC	CASSQDWGTGNYGYTF
TRBV3-1/TRBV3-2	TRBJ1-2	TRBD1	NA	TGTGCCAGCAGCCAAAGACAGGGGGCGCATGGCTACACCTTC	CASSQRQGAHGYTF
TRBV6-1	TRBJ1-1	TRBD1	NA	TGTGCCAGCAGTGAAGGGGGGACAGGGGGCTCGGCTTTCTTT	CASSEGGTGGSAFF
TRBV5-1	TRBJ1-3	NA	NA	TGCGCCAGCAGCTTGGCCGCAGGGGACTCTGGAAACACCATATATTTT	CASSLAAGDSGNTIYF